This TCR beta chain originates from a study of blood T cell repertoires in COVID-19. Background on the study: Samples came from the United States, Italy and Spain, spanning acute and convalescent COVID-19.

Assay: immunoSEQ multiplex PCR; the TCRdb copy retains only in-frame clones and omits some. The profile covers about 290,000 clones, with roughly 88% appearing a single time and around 2.9% taken by the ten largest. The sequence derives from a young woman with active or convalescent COVID-19. Sequences were obtained from peripheral blood.

The CDR3 loop is CATSRTVTGGGLQAFF. As DNA, the CDR3 is TGTGCCACCAGCAGAACCGTCACAGGGGGCGGTTTACAAGCTTTCTTT. The rearrangement uses TRBV15 and TRBJ1-1; 9 nucleotides match TRBD1. Germline V lookup: CDR1 LNHNV, CDR2 YYDKDF (reference sequence). The CDR3 loop spans 16 amino acids. V dropped 2 bases and J dropped 9; count of bases not matched to a gene: 13.